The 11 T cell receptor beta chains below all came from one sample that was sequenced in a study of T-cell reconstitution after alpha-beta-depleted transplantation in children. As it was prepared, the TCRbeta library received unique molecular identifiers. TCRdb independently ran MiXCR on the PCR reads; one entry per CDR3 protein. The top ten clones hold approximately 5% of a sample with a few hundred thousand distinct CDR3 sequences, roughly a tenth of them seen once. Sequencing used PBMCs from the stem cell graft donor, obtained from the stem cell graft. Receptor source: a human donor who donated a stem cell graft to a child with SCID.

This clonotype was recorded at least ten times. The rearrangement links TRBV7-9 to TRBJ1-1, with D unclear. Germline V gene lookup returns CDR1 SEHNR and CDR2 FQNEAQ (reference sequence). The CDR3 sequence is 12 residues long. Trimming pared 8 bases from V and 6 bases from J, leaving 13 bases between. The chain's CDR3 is CASGSRGPEAFF. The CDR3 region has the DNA TGTGCCAGCGGGTCGCGAGGCCCTGAAGCTTTCTTT.

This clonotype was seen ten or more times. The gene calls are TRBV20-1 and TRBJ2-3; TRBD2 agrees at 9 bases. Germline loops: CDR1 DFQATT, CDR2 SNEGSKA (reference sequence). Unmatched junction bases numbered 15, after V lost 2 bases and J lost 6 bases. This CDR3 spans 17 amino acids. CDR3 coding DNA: TGCAGTGCTAGATCTCCTCCCGGGCGGGGGGGCCTGGATACGCAGTATTTT. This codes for CSARSPPGRGGLDTQYF.

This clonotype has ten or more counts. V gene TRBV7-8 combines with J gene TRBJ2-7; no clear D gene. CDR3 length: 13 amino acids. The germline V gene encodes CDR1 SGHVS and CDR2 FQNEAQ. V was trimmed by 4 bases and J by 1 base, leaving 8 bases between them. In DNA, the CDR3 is TGTGCCAGCAGCTCCGGTACATCCTACGAGCAGTACTTC. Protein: CASSSGTSYEQYF.

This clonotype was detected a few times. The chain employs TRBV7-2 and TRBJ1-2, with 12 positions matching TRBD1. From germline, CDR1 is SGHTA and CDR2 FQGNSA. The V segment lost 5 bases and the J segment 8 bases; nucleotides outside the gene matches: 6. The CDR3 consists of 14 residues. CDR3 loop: CASSRDRGLLGYTF. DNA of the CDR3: TGTGCCAGCAGCCGGGACAGGGGGCTCCTAGGCTACACCTTC.

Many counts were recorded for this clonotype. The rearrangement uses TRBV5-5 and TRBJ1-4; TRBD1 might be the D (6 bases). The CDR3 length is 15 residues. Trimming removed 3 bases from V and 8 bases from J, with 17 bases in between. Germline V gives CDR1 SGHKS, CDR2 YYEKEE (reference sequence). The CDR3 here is CASSSVQGVREKLFF. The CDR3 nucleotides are TGTGCCAGCAGCTCGGTACAGGGCGTGAGGGAAAAACTGTTTTTT.

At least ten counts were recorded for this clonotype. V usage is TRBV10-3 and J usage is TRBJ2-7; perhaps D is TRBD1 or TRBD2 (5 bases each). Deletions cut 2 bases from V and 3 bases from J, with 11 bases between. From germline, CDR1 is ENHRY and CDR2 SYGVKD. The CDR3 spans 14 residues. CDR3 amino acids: CAISEGGWSYEQYF. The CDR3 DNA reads TGTGCCATCAGTGAGGGGGGATGGAGCTACGAGCAGTACTTC.

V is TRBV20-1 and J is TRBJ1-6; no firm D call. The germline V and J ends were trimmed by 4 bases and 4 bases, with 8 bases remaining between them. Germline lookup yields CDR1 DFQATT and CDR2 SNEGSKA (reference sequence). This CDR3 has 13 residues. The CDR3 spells CSAIISYNSPLHF. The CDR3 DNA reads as TGCAGTGCTATCATCTCGTATAATTCACCCCTCCACTTT.

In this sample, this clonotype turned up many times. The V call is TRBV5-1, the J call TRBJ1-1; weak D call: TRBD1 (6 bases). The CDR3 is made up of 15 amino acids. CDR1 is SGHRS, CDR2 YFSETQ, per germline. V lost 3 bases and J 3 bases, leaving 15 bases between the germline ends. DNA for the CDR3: TGCGCCAGCAGCTATATACAGGGAACGGACACTGAAGCTTTCTTT. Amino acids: CASSYIQGTDTEAFF. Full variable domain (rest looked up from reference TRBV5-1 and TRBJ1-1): KAGVTQTPRYLIKTRGQQVTLSCSPISGHRSVSWYQQTPGQGLQFLFEYFSETQRNKGNFPGRFSGRQFSNSRSEMNVSTLELGDSALYLCASSYIQGTDTEAFFGQGTRLTVV.

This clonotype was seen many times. CDR3 residues: CASSQTGQVVSNQPQHF. The CDR3 coding sequence is TGCGCCAGCAGCCAAACTGGACAGGTTGTTAGCAATCAGCCCCAGCATTTT. V and J are TRBV4-1 and TRBJ1-5, with 7 nucleotides matching TRBD1. V lost 2 bases, J lost 0 bases, and 7 bases stayed unmatched. The V gene's germline CDR1 is MGHRA and CDR2 YSYEKL. The CDR3 consists of 17 residues.

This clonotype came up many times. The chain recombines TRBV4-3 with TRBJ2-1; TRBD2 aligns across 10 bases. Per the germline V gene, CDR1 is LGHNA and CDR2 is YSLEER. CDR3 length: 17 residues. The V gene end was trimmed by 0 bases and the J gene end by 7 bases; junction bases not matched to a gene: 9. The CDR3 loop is CASSQDPVERGGNEQFF. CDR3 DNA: TGCGCCAGCAGCCAAGATCCAGTGGAGCGGGGGGGTAATGAGCAGTTCTTC.

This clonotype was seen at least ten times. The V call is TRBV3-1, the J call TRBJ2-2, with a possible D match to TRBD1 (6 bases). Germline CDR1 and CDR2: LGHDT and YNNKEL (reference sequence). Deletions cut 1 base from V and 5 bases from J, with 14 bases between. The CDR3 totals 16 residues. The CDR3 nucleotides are TGTGCCAGCAGCCAAGTTGTCGGGACAAGAACCGGGGAGCTGTTTTTT. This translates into CASSQVVGTRTGELFF.